The clone carrying this T cell receptor beta chain turned up a few times. What it binds is not known. Sequenced material consisted of expressed TCRB transcripts (all of the isolated RNA was reverse transcribed). Naive, central memory and regulatory T cell samples averaged approximately 3.8 million reads. Profiling relied on immunoSEQ multiplex PCR, and the TCRdb table lists in-frame clones only, not all of them. The table has around 250,000 clones, more than 11% seen once. These data come from a study of beta chain features in type 1 diabetes. General observations from the study: Among patients with Type 1 diabetes, TCRB CDR3s were moderately but significantly shorter in every one of the four CD4+ subsets. The naive, central memory and Treg TCRB repertoires of patients appeared to be more similar to one another than those of healthy donors. The question of HLA type influencing TCRB rearrangement was one that remained unresolved here.

Purity (above 95%) was reached by all sorted populations. The origin of this receptor is a young man with type 1 diabetes. Sequenced material: naive CD4+ T cells from blood.

The CDR3 spells CASSGSASDTEAFF. The CDR3 nucleotides read TGCGCCAGCAGCGGGTCAGCTAGCGACACTGAAGCTTTCTTT. J is TRBJ1-1 and V is TRBV5-1; D is uncertain. Trimming removed 4 bases from V and 3 bases from J, with 13 bases in between. The CDR3 loop spans 14 amino acids. The germline gives CDR1 SGHRS, CDR2 YFSETQ.